The 28 T cell receptor beta chains below come from one sample, sequenced in a study of OX40 agonist ivuxolimab in advanced cancers. Sequencing was performed with immunoSEQ multiplex PCR; in TCRdb, only in-frame clones are kept and a portion is missing. The table includes 40,000 or so clones, roughly four fifths detected once. Source: CD4+ or CD8+ T cells sorted from blood, taken in a trial of the OX40 agonist ivuxolimab. The receptor set was obtained from an adult with an advanced solid tumor such as melanoma, head and neck, liver or kidney cancer.

This clone is a singleton in its sample. The chain is built from TRBV28 and TRBJ1-1; possible D gene TRBD1, 6 bases. Germline V gene sequence: CDR1 MDHEN, CDR2 SYDVKM. V was trimmed by 7 bases and J by 0 bases, leaving 15 bases between them. CDR3 size: 15 residues. The CDR3 here is CASIPGGGLNTEAFF. The CDR3 coding sequence is TGTGCCAGCATACCCGGGGGGGGGCTGAACACTGAAGCTTTCTTT.

About this clone: One end of the junction varies from germline; a read error may be responsible. The gene calls are TRBV4-1 and TRBJ1-6; a weak D match, TRBD1 (5 bases). Germline-derived CDR1 and CDR2 are MGHRA and YSYEKL. The CDR3 extends over 15 amino acids. CDR3 coding DNA: TGCGCCGGCAGCACCGGGGGTTTGGATAATTCACCCCTCCACTTT. Its translation: CAGSTGGLDNSPLHF.

The gene calls are TRBV11-2 and TRBJ2-1; D possibly corresponds to TRBD1 (6 bases). V lost 2 bases and J 4 bases, leaving 15 bases between the germline ends. CDR1 and CDR2 from the germline V gene are SGHAT and FQNNGV. The length of the CDR3 is 16 residues. The CDR3 DNA reads TGTGCCAGCAGCTTATATAGGGGACAACGGTACAATGAGCAGTTCTTC. Protein product: CASSLYRGQRYNEQFF.

The rearrangement joins TRBV5-1 to TRBJ2-1; 7 bases map to TRBD1. The trim removed 3 bases at V and 0 bases at J, leaving 3 bases unmatched. This CDR3 is built from 15 residues. The germline CDR1 and CDR2 sequences are SGHRS and YFSETQ. The CDR3 reads CASSSQGVSYNEQFF. For the CDR3, the DNA is TGCGCCAGCAGCTCCCAGGGGGTCTCCTACAATGAGCAGTTCTTC. Full variable domain (missing parts from reference TRBV5-1 and TRBJ2-1): KAGVTQTPRYLIKTRGQQVTLSCSPISGHRSVSWYQQTPGQGLQFLFEYFSETQRNKGNFPGRFSGRQFSNSRSEMNVSTLELGDSALYLCASSSQGVSYNEQFFGPGTRLTVL.

The DNA for the CDR3 is TGTGCCAGCAGCCCTCTGACGAATCCGTACGAGCAGTACTTC. The encoded protein is CASSPLTNPYEQYF. V usage is TRBV6-5 and J usage is TRBJ2-7; D gene unclear. CDR1 and CDR2 from the germline V gene are MNHEY and SVGAGI. The CDR3 loop spans 14 amino acids. The ends were cut back, 6 bases at V and 4 bases at J, with 16 bases in the middle.

The chain recombines TRBV5-6 with TRBJ1-6, with D possibly being TRBD1 (5 bases). Trimming shortened V by 0 bases and J by 4 bases, and 11 bases separated the two germline ends. Germline CDR1 SGHDT, CDR2 YYEEEE. The CDR3 is 16 residues long. The CDR3 loop reads CASSLVGTVYNSPLHF. In DNA form, the CDR3 reads TGTGCCAGCAGCTTGGTAGGGACGGTTTATAATTCACCCCTCCACTTT.

The rearrangement joins TRBV28 to TRBJ2-5; D is uncertain. The CDR3 covers 15 residues. The germline gives CDR1 MDHEN, CDR2 SYDVKM. The V and J ends lost 5 bases and 5 bases respectively, with 18 bases between them. The CDR3 spells CASSPRPPRAETQYF. The CDR3 bases are TGTGCCAGCAGTCCTCGACCCCCACGGGCGGAGACCCAGTACTTC. The entire variable domain, with the rest obtained from reference TRBV28 and TRBJ2-5, is as follows: DVKVTQSSRYLVKRTGEKVFLECVQDMDHENMFWYRQDPGLGLRLIYFSYDVKMKEKGDIPEGYSVSREKKERFSLILESASTNQTSMYLCASSPRPPRAETQYFGPGTRLLVL.

This clone was seen only once. The chain is built from TRBV19 and TRBJ2-1; D not certain. V shed 1 base and J shed 2 bases, with 9 bases lying between them. CDR1 and CDR2 from the germline V gene are LNHDA and SQIVND (reference sequence). The CDR3 extends over 15 amino acids. CDR3 residues: CASSIGALAYNEQFF. The CDR3 coding sequence is TGTGCCAGTAGTATAGGGGCGCTAGCCTACAATGAGCAGTTCTTC.

The chain uses TRBV29-1 and TRBJ2-5; D perhaps matches TRBD1 (6 bases). This CDR3 comprises 13 residues. Germline V gene lookup returns CDR1 SQVTM and CDR2 ANQGSEA. Trimming removed 3 bases at V and 5 bases at J, with 13 bases between. This CDR3 reads CSVELGAVETQYF. CDR3 bases: TGCAGCGTTGAGTTGGGGGCAGTGGAGACCCAGTACTTC.

The rearrangement joins TRBV19 to TRBJ1-2, with no clear D. This CDR3 spans 12 amino acids. The germline V gene encodes CDR1 LNHDA and CDR2 SQIVND (reference sequence). The V gene lost 6 bases and the J gene lost 4 bases, with 9 bases spanning the gap. CDR3 bases: TGTGCCAGTAGCGAGGGAATCTATGGCTACACCTTC. This gives the protein CASSEGIYGYTF.

The J gene is TRBJ1-1, the V gene TRBV7-3; 9 nucleotides line up with TRBD1. The CDR3 has 14 residues. Germline V gene data show CDR1 as SGHTA and CDR2 as FQGTGA. V was clipped by 5 bases and J by 6 bases; unmatched bases: 7. CDR3 residues: CASSDGTGRSEAFF. The CDR3 region has the DNA TGTGCCAGCAGCGACGGGACAGGGAGGTCTGAAGCTTTCTTT.

The CDR3 spells CASSEWTTYEQYF. The CDR3 region has the DNA TGTGCCAGCAGTGAATGGACAACATACGAGCAGTACTTC. This chain connects TRBV2 to TRBJ2-7; D is possibly TRBD1 (5 bases). Trimming pared 2 bases from V and 4 bases from J, leaving 9 bases between. This CDR3 spans 13 amino acids. Germline CDR1 and CDR2: SNHLY and FYNNEI.

This clone is medium-sized in the sample. This chain uses TRBV2 with TRBJ2-5; D is tentatively TRBD1 or TRBD2 (6 bases each). The length of the CDR3 is 17 residues. Germline V lookup: CDR1 SNHLY, CDR2 FYNNEI. The V end lost 2 bases, the J end lost 7 bases, and 23 bases lay between the germline ends. The CDR3 DNA sequence: TGTGCCAGCAGTGAAAGAGGGGGGAAGCCCCCCGGAGGGACCCAGTACTTC. Residues: CASSERGGKPPGGTQYF.

This clone was observed once. The rearrangement joins TRBV2 to TRBJ1-2; TRBD1 matches 10 bases. Germline V gene sequence: CDR1 SNHLY, CDR2 FYNNEI. This CDR3 is 14 amino acids long. V was clipped by 6 bases and J by 7 bases; unmatched bases: 8. The CDR3 region is CASSVDRGLSGYTF. The CDR3 nucleotides are TGTGCCAGCAGCGTCGACAGGGGGCTGTCTGGCTACACCTTC.

The rearrangement links TRBV15 to TRBJ1-1; no definite D call. CDR1 and CDR2 (germline): LNHNV, YYDKDF (reference sequence). CDR3 length equals 13 residues. V was trimmed by 5 bases and J by 6 bases, leaving 13 bases between them. CDR3 protein: CATSLPRDAEAFF. The CDR3 nucleotides are TGTGCCACCAGCCTCCCCAGAGACGCTGAAGCTTTCTTT. The full variable domain, with the rest looked up from reference TRBV15 and TRBJ1-1, is DAMVIQNPRYQVTQFGKPVTLSCSQTLNHNVMYWYQQKSSQAPKLLFHYYDKDFNNEADTPDNFQSRRPNTSFCFLDIRSPGLGDTAMYLCATSLPRDAEAFFGQGTRLTVV.

This sequence joins TRBV15 and TRBJ2-5, with D possibly matching TRBD2 (6 bases). The CDR3 consists of 14 residues. The germline V gene encodes CDR1 LNHNV and CDR2 YYDKDF (reference sequence). V was clipped by 1 base and J by 2 bases, with 8 bases between them. The CDR3 DNA follows: TGTGCCACCAGCAGAGTACGGGGGCAAGAGACCCAGTACTTC. This codes for CATSRVRGQETQYF.

This clone occurred once. V and J are TRBV30 and TRBJ2-7; TRBD2 matches at 7 bases. This CDR3 contains 14 residues. Germline assignment: CDR1 GTSNPN and CDR2 SVGIG (reference sequence). Trimming took 0 bases from V and 3 from J; bases not matched to a gene: 5. This CDR3 reads CAWSVLGGGYEQYF. The CDR3 region has the DNA TGTGCCTGGAGTGTACTTGGCGGGGGCTACGAGCAGTACTTC.

V and J are TRBV7-2 and TRBJ1-2, with 12 bases matching TRBD1. The germline gives CDR1 SGHTA, CDR2 FQGNSA. This CDR3 comprises 16 residues. V was pared by 5 bases and J by 2 bases, with 6 bases of the junction left unmatched. For the CDR3, the DNA is TGTGCCAGCAGCCCCGCCGGGACAGGGGGCAACTATGGCTACACCTTC. Its translation: CASSPAGTGGNYGYTF.

The CDR3 here is CASSYGTSGRARYEQYF. The CDR3 DNA sequence: TGTGCCAGCAGTTATGGGACTAGCGGGAGGGCCCGCTACGAGCAGTACTTC. V gene TRBV28 combines with J gene TRBJ2-7, with 16 bases lining up with TRBD2. The CDR3 extends over 17 amino acids. Unmatched junction bases numbered 6, after V lost 4 bases and J lost 3 bases. Germline values: CDR1 MDHEN, CDR2 SYDVKM.

The V and J genes are TRBV20-1 and TRBJ2-2, with D hard to call. CDR3 length: 11 residues. Deletions cut 6 bases from V and 3 bases from J, with 5 bases between. CDR1 is DFQATT, CDR2 SNEGSKA, per germline (reference sequence). CDR3 amino acids: CSARDTGELFF. The CDR3 DNA sequence: TGCAGTGCCCGGGACACCGGGGAGCTGTTTTTT.

The rearrangement links TRBV10-1 to TRBJ1-1, with D unclear. The CDR3 has 13 residues. V lost 2 bases and J lost 11, with 15 bases in between. The germline V gene encodes CDR1 WNHNN and CDR2 SYGVQD (reference sequence). CDR3 residues: CASSERRGWYAFF. The CDR3, as DNA: TGCGCCAGCAGTGAGCGTCGGGGTTGGTATGCTTTCTTT.

CDR3 sequence: CAWSVPLLNEKLFF. For the CDR3, the DNA is TGTGCCTGGAGTGTACCGCTGCTTAATGAAAAACTGTTTTTT. The J gene is TRBJ1-4, the V gene TRBV30, with D unclear. CDR3 length equals 14 residues. V dropped 0 bases and J dropped 4 bases, with 9 bases sitting between them. CDR1 and CDR2 from the germline V gene are GTSNPN and SVGIG (reference sequence).

V is TRBV11-2 and J is TRBJ2-2; 12 positions match TRBD2. J was trimmed by 3 bases and V by 4 bases; bases with no gene match: 9. CDR3 length: 18 amino acids. The germline CDR1 and CDR2 sequences are SGHAT and FQNNGV. For the CDR3, the DNA is TGTGCCAGCAGCTCCCTCTCTAGCGGGGGGGGCTACACCGGGGAGCTGTTTTTT. As protein: CASSSLSSGGGYTGELFF.

This clone is medium-sized (0.01 to 0.1%) in the sample. The chain carries TRBV4-1 and TRBJ1-1; 9 nucleotides align to TRBD1. The CDR3 contains 13 residues. V was pared by 7 bases and J by 5 bases, with 5 bases of the junction left unmatched. Germline CDR1 is MGHRA and CDR2 is YSYEKL. Here the CDR3 reads CASTDRGRTEAFF. The DNA for the CDR3 is TGCGCCAGCACCGACAGGGGGAGAACTGAAGCTTTCTTT.

The chain is built from TRBV18 and TRBJ2-7; D remains ambiguous. V gave up 1 base and J gave up 5 bases, with 12 bases separating them. The CDR3 has 14 amino acids. From germline, CDR1 is KGHSH and CDR2 LQKENI. In DNA form, the CDR3 reads TGTGCCAGCTCACCACTTGAGACAATCCACGAGCAGTACTTC. Translation gives CASSPLETIHEQYF.

This chain connects TRBV6-1 to TRBJ1-5, with D perhaps TRBD1 (5 bases). This CDR3 comprises 12 residues. Germline lookup yields CDR1 MNHNS and CDR2 SASEGT. The germline V and J ends were trimmed by 4 bases and 7 bases, with 8 bases remaining between them. CDR3 region: CASSGRGQPQHF. The DNA of the CDR3 is TGTGCCAGCAGTGGAAGGGGACAGCCCCAGCATTTT.

This clone was observed a single time. This chain uses TRBV28 with TRBJ2-3; D tentatively fits TRBD1 or TRBD2 (6 bases each). This CDR3 is 17 amino acids long. The germline V gene encodes CDR1 MDHEN and CDR2 SYDVKM. Trimming cost V 5 bases and J 3 bases, with 21 bases left between them. Here the CDR3 reads CASSTKFLRGRTDTQYF. The CDR3 coding sequence is TGTGCCAGCAGTACAAAATTCCTTAGGGGGAGGACAGATACGCAGTATTTT.

The J gene is TRBJ1-1, the V gene TRBV18; 10 bases are a match to TRBD1. Germline V gives CDR1 KGHSH, CDR2 LQKENI. Trimming cost V 2 bases and J 5 bases; bases outside gene matches: 5. This CDR3 has 15 residues. The chain's CDR3 is CASSPIGTGVTEAFF. The DNA of the CDR3 is TGTGCCAGCTCACCAATCGGGACAGGGGTGACTGAAGCTTTCTTT.